Here is one T cell receptor (beta chain) with its context. Antigen unknown. Naive CD45RA+ and memory CD45RA-negative subsets were split from CD4+ cells. This record comes from a study of shared clonotypes between healthy human individuals. Study outcomes and limitations: Among the subsets, naive ones generally showed larger estimated richness than memory ones. Roughly 5% of naive CD4 clonotypes were shared across several donors.

Once extracted for a subset, genomic DNA was divided evenly among several immunoSEQ plates. Data came from immunoSEQ multiplex PCR; TCRdb stores just in-frame clones and leaves some out. Here the sample spans more than 2 million clones, 85% to 95% being singletons. The receptor was isolated from a man in his late teens or twenties in good health. The sequenced sample was naive CD4+ T cells sorted from blood. The subset: CD45RA+ positively selected.

The CDR3 sequence is CAWSVRGGRAQETQYF. In DNA form, the CDR3 reads TGTGCCTGGAGTGTACGCGGCGGGAGGGCGCAAGAGACCCAGTACTTC. The chain has TRBV30 and TRBJ2-5; 9 positions match TRBD2. V was clipped by 0 bases and J by 2 bases; unmatched bases: 7. Germline V lookup: CDR1 GTSNPN, CDR2 SVGIG (reference sequence). CDR3 length: 16 amino acids.